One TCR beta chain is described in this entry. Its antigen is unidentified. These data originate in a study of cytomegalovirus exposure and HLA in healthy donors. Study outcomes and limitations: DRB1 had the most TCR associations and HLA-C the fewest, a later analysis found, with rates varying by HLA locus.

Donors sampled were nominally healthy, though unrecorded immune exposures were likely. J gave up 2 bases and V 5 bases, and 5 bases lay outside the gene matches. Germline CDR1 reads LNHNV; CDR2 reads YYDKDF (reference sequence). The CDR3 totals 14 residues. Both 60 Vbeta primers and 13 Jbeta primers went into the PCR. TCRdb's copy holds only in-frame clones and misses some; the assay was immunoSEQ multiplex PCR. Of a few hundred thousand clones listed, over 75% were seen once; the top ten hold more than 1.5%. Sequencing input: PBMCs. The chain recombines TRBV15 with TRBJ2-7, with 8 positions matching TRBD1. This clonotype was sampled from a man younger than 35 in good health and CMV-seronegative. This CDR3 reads CATSGWTGPYEQYF. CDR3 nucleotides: TGTGCCACCAGCGGCTGGACAGGGCCCTACGAGCAGTACTTC.